The 26 T cell receptor beta chains reported below all come from one sample, sequenced in a study of PD-L1 blockade in urothelial cancer. Sample time point: pretreatment peripheral blood. Libraries were prepared by immunoSEQ multiplex PCR; TCRdb keeps only in-frame clonotypes and omits some of them. The sample includes about 50,000 clones, roughly 80% of them seen just once. The input for sequencing was PBMCs, taken around atezolizumab (anti-PD-L1) treatment. All receptors derive from a man in his 70s with urothelial cancer.

V and J are TRBV2 and TRBJ1-4, with 7 bases that match TRBD1. The CDR3 has 15 amino acids. In germline, CDR1 is SNHLY, CDR2 FYNNEI. V trimming: 5 bases; J trimming: 2 bases; junction bases outside the gene matches: 5. CDR3 DNA: TGTGCCAGCAGTCCTACAGGGGATACTAATGAAAAACTGTTTTTT. It translates to CASSPTGDTNEKLFF. Full variable domain (outside the CDR3, taken from reference TRBV2 and TRBJ1-4): EPEVTQTPSHQVTQMGQEVILRCVPISNHLYFYWYRQILGQKVEFLVSFYNNEISEKSEIFDDQFSVERPDGSNFTLKIRSTKLEDSAMYFCASSPTGDTNEKLFFGSGTQLSVL.

There are a few counts of this clone. This chain uses TRBV11-3 with TRBJ2-2, with 9 bases matching TRBD1. Germline lookup yields CDR1 SGHNT and CDR2 YENEEA. V lost 5 bases and J lost 4; bases outside the gene matches: 8. The CDR3 is 16 amino acids. CDR3 residues: CASSPAGQGSTGELFF. The CDR3, as DNA: TGTGCCAGCAGCCCGGCGGGACAGGGTTCCACCGGGGAGCTGTTTTTT.

CDR3 sequence: CASSYFTGTGGNQPQHF. CDR3 DNA: TGTGCCAGCAGCTACTTCACGGGAACAGGGGGCAATCAGCCCCAGCATTTT. V gene TRBV5-8 combines with J gene TRBJ1-5; 7 bases are shared with TRBD1. CDR3 length: 17 residues. Per germline, CDR1 SGHTS and CDR2 YDEGEE. V was pared by 3 bases and J by 2 bases, with 11 bases of the junction left unmatched. Together with reference TRBV5-8 and TRBJ1-5, the CDR3 gives the full variable domain: EAGVTQSPTHLIKTRGQQATLRCSPISGHTSVYWYQQALGLGLQFLLWYDEGEERNRGNFPPRFSGRQFPNYSSELNVNALELEDSALYLCASSYFTGTGGNQPQHFGDGTRLSIL.

The chain carries TRBV28 and TRBJ2-1, with TRBD2 matching 7 bases. Germline lookup yields CDR1 MDHEN and CDR2 SYDVKM. This CDR3 is built from 16 residues. J gave up 2 bases and V 2 bases, and 6 bases lay outside the gene matches. The CDR3, as DNA: TGTGCCAGCAGTTTAATAGGGAGCGGGGCCTACAATGAGCAGTTCTTC. Translation: CASSLIGSGAYNEQFF.

The chain carries TRBV4-3 and TRBJ1-1, with 10 bases identical to TRBD1. Trimming removed 2 bases from V and 3 bases from J; junction bases left unmatched: 3. The CDR3 is 15 residues long. Germline V gene lookup returns CDR1 LGHNA and CDR2 YSLEER. The CDR3 is CASSQSGTGDTEAFF. CDR3 in DNA: TGCGCCAGCAGCCAATCCGGGACAGGGGACACTGAAGCTTTCTTT.

The rearrangement links TRBV7-2 to TRBJ2-1; the D gene is possibly TRBD2 (5 bases). Germline V gene lookup returns CDR1 SGHTA and CDR2 FQGNSA. The ends were cut back, 2 bases at V and 10 bases at J, with 9 bases in the middle. This CDR3 has 12 residues. The CDR3 is CASSLLTGEQFF. CDR3 in DNA: TGTGCCAGCAGCTTACTGACGGGGGAGCAGTTCTTC.

The CDR3 bases are TGTGCCAGCAGTCCCTCCCCTTTTAATTCACCCCTCCACTTT. It codes for CASSPSPFNSPLHF. The rearrangement links TRBV6-5 to TRBJ1-6; D ambiguous. The CDR3 is made up of 14 amino acids. V shed 5 bases and J shed 6 bases, with 11 bases lying between them. In germline, CDR1 is MNHEY, CDR2 SVGAGI.

This sequence joins TRBV7-3 and TRBJ2-7; the match to TRBD1 covers 7 bases. Germline lookup yields CDR1 SGHTA and CDR2 FQGTGA. V shed 0 bases, J shed 0 bases, and the junction held 2 bases outside the gene matches. There are 15 residues in the CDR3. The CDR3 region is CASSLTRGHSYEQYF. The CDR3 DNA sequence: TGTGCCAGCAGCTTAACGAGGGGGCACTCCTACGAGCAGTACTTC.

The chain employs TRBV28 and TRBJ2-7; D perhaps matches TRBD1 (6 bases). Trimming removed 4 bases at V and 12 bases at J, with 25 bases between. This CDR3 has 15 amino acids. CDR1 and CDR2 (germline): MDHEN, SYDVKM. The CDR3 protein is CASSSEDSGPGGWYF. As DNA, the CDR3 is TGTGCCAGCAGTTCCGAGGACAGTGGTCCCGGTGGTTGGTACTTC.

This clone came up once. V gene TRBV7-2 combines with J gene TRBJ1-2, with 11 bases fitting TRBD1. Germline V gene data show CDR1 as SGHTA and CDR2 as FQGNSA. The CDR3 has 15 residues. The V and J ends lost 1 base and 6 bases, in that order; junction bases with no gene match: 4. CDR3 loop: CASSLGTGGVDGYTF. The CDR3 coding sequence is TGTGCCAGCAGCTTAGGGACAGGGGGCGTGGATGGCTACACCTTC.

J is TRBJ2-3 and V is TRBV5-1, with TRBD2 matching 8 bases. The CDR3 runs to 14 residues. The germline V gene encodes CDR1 SGHRS and CDR2 YFSETQ. V shed 7 bases and J 4 bases; nucleotides not matched to a gene: 8. CDR3 nucleotide sequence: TGCGCCAGCGTTCTCGGGGGGGAGGCAGATACGCAGTATTTT. Translated, it gives CASVLGGEADTQYF.

The chain has TRBV9 and TRBJ2-5, with 7 bases that match TRBD1. The V gene's germline CDR1 is SGDLS and CDR2 YYNGEE. The CDR3 contains 14 residues. J gave up 3 bases and V 0 bases, and 2 bases lay outside the gene matches. The CDR3 reads CASSVGQGEETQYF. In DNA, the CDR3 is TGTGCCAGCAGCGTAGGTCAGGGGGAAGAGACCCAGTACTTC.

The rearrangement uses TRBV7-6 and TRBJ2-3; TRBD2 aligns across 10 bases. CDR3 length equals 16 residues. V shed 2 bases, J shed 4 bases, and the junction held 6 bases outside the gene matches. Germline loops: CDR1 SGHVS, CDR2 FNYEAQ. The CDR3 sequence: CASSLITSGKADTQYF. The CDR3 region has the DNA TGTGCCAGCAGCTTAATAACTAGCGGGAAAGCAGATACGCAGTATTTT.

The chain is built from TRBV25-1 and TRBJ1-2, with 9 bases aligning to TRBD1. CDR3 size: 14 residues. Germline CDR1 is MGHDK and CDR2 is SYGVNS. Losses at the gene ends were 3 bases for V and 4 bases for J; bases not matched to a gene: 3. The CDR3 DNA reads as TGTGCCAGCAGTGACCCGGGACAGGGCTATGGCTACACCTTC. Its protein product is CASSDPGQGYGYTF.

The table lists this clone with a few counts. The chain joins TRBV6-6 to TRBJ2-7; 10 positions agree with TRBD2. Germline values: CDR1 MNHNY, CDR2 SVGAGI (reference sequence). This CDR3 contains 15 residues. The junction had 4 bases not matched to a gene; V was cut back by 2 bases and J by 3 bases. CDR3 DNA: TGTGCCAGCAGTTACCCTCCTAGCGGGGGCTACGAGCAGTACTTC. Encoded protein: CASSYPPSGGYEQYF.

The chain uses TRBV9 and TRBJ2-1; a weak D match, TRBD2 (5 bases). The CDR3 is 16 amino acids. V lost 3 bases and J lost 0, with 13 bases in between. Per the germline V gene, CDR1 is SGDLS and CDR2 is YYNGEE. The CDR3 bases are TGTGCCAGCAGCGAGGAAGTAGCGAGCTCCTACAATGAGCAGTTCTTC. This encodes CASSEEVASSYNEQFF. The entire variable domain, with the rest obtained from reference TRBV9 and TRBJ2-1, is as follows: DSGVTQTPKHLITATGQRVTLRCSPRSGDLSVYWYQQSLDQGLQFLIQYYNGEERAKGNILERFSAQQFPDLHSELNLSSLELGDSALYFCASSEEVASSYNEQFFGPGTRLTVL.

The genes are TRBV7-2 and TRBJ1-5; D call uncertain. V lost 5 bases, J lost 3 bases, and 11 bases lay in between. Germline CDR1 SGHTA, CDR2 FQGNSA. This CDR3 is built from 14 residues. The CDR3 region has the DNA TGTGCCAGCAGCGTCGGACTGTACAATCAGCCCCAGCATTTT. This codes for CASSVGLYNQPQHF.

The rearrangement joins TRBV4-3 to TRBJ2-2; the match to TRBD2 covers 10 bases. This CDR3 is built from 17 residues. Per the germline V gene, CDR1 is LGHNA and CDR2 is YSLEER. V trimming: 3 bases; J trimming: 2 bases; junction bases outside the gene matches: 6. CDR3 in DNA: TGCGCCAGCAGCCAGTTTACTAGCGGGGTAAACACCGGGGAGCTGTTTTTT. Translation: CASSQFTSGVNTGELFF.

This clone occurred a few times. This chain uses TRBV7-9 with TRBJ1-4, with 9 bases fitting TRBD1. V lost 5 bases to trimming and J lost 6 bases; unmatched junction nucleotides: 13. CDR1 is SEHNR, CDR2 FQNEAQ, per germline (reference sequence). The length of the CDR3 is 17 residues. DNA of the CDR3: TGTGCCAGCAGCGCGGGACAGGGCGCCGCCGGGTATGAAAAACTGTTTTTT. This gives the protein CASSAGQGAAGYEKLFF.

The chain joins TRBV6-5 to TRBJ1-1; possible D gene TRBD1, 6 bases. This CDR3 has 13 residues. Trimming shortened V by 7 bases and J by 0 bases, and 9 bases separated the two germline ends. Looked up from germline, CDR1 is MNHEY and CDR2 is SVGAGI. CDR3 protein: CASNGQMNTEAFF. The CDR3 DNA reads TGTGCCAGCAACGGACAGATGAACACTGAAGCTTTCTTT.

The rearrangement links TRBV6-5 to TRBJ2-1; 8 positions match TRBD2. The CDR3 runs 14 residues. The germline V gene has CDR1 MNHEY and CDR2 SVGAGI. Losses at the gene ends were 6 bases for V and 8 bases for J; bases not matched to a gene: 9. CDR3 DNA sequence: TGTGCCAGCAGCCAAGCGGGGGTTTGGGATGAGCAGTTCTTC. It is translated as CASSQAGVWDEQFF.

This chain uses TRBV28 with TRBJ1-4; the D gene is possibly TRBD1 (5 bases). The CDR3 covers 12 residues. Trimming pared 6 bases from V and 8 bases from J, leaving 10 bases between. CDR1 MDHEN and CDR2 SYDVKM come from the germline V gene. The CDR3, as DNA: TGTGCCAGCAGACCCGGGGGGGAAAAACTGTTTTTT. It translates to CASRPGGEKLFF. The variable domain in full, completed from reference TRBV28 and TRBJ1-4, reads DVKVTQSSRYLVKRTGEKVFLECVQDMDHENMFWYRQDPGLGLRLIYFSYDVKMKEKGDIPEGYSVSREKKERFSLILESASTNQTSMYLCASRPGGEKLFFGSGTQLSVL.

J is TRBJ2-2 and V is TRBV19; 16 bases are a match to TRBD2. V shed 8 bases and J 10 bases; nucleotides not matched to a gene: 7. The CDR3 contains 15 residues. Per germline, CDR1 LNHDA and CDR2 SQIVND (reference sequence). CDR3 residues: CASGTSGGVVVELFF. The CDR3 DNA follows: TGTGCCAGTGGGACTAGCGGGGGGGTTGTGGTGGAGCTGTTTTTT.

The chain has TRBV11-3 and TRBJ2-1; D gene unclear. Trimming pared 0 bases from V and 5 bases from J, leaving 8 bases between. From germline, CDR1 is SGHNT and CDR2 YENEEA. This CDR3 is 14 amino acids long. This chain's CDR3 is CASSLDGPNNEQFF. The CDR3, as DNA: TGTGCCAGCAGCTTAGATGGGCCTAACAATGAGCAGTTCTTC. The full variable domain, rest sourced from reference TRBV11-3 and TRBJ2-1, is EAGVVQSPRYKIIEKKQPVAFWCNPISGHNTLYWYLQNLGQGPELLIRYENEEAVDDSQLPKDRFSAERLKGVDSTLKIQPAELGDSAVYLCASSLDGPNNEQFFGPGTRLTVL.

This clone is labeled as medium-sized. The rearrangement links TRBV9 to TRBJ1-2; the match to TRBD1 covers 8 bases. CDR3 size: 13 residues. Losses at the gene ends were 4 bases for V and 7 bases for J; bases not matched to a gene: 6. Germline V gene sequence: CDR1 SGDLS, CDR2 YYNGEE. Written as DNA, the CDR3 is TGTGCCAGCAGCCCGGGGACAGGCGGTGGCTACACCTTC. Protein sequence: CASSPGTGGGYTF. The full variable domain, rest sourced from reference TRBV9 and TRBJ1-2, is DSGVTQTPKHLITATGQRVTLRCSPRSGDLSVYWYQQSLDQGLQFLIQYYNGEERAKGNILERFSAQQFPDLHSELNLSSLELGDSALYFCASSPGTGGGYTFGSGTRLTVV.

This clone is a singleton in its sample. V and J are TRBV27 and TRBJ2-2; no reliable D call. V was cut by 6 bases and J by 0 bases, with 17 bases left in between. The CDR3 covers 17 residues. The germline CDR1 and CDR2 sequences are MNHEY and SMNVEV (reference sequence). The CDR3 spells CASRNSFFPANTGELFF. For the CDR3, the DNA is TGTGCCAGCAGAAATAGCTTTTTCCCCGCGAACACCGGGGAGCTGTTTTTT.